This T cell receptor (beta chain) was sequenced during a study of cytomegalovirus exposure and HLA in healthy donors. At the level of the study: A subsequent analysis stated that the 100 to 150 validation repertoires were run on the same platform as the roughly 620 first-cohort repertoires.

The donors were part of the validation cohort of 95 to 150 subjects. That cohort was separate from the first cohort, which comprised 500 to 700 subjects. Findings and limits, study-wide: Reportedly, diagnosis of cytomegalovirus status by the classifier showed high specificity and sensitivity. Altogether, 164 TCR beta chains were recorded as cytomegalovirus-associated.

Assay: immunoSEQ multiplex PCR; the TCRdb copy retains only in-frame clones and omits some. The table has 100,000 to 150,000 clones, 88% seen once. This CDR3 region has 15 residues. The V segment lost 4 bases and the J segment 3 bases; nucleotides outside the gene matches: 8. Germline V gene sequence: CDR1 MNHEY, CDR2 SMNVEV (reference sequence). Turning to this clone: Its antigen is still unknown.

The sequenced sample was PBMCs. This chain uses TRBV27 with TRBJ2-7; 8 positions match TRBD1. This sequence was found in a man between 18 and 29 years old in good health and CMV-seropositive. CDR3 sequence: CASSSLGQGNYEQYF. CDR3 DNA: TGTGCCAGCAGTTCCCTTGGACAGGGCAACTACGAGCAGTACTTC.